The next 8 T cell receptor beta chains were all read from a single sample in a study of blood T cell repertoires in COVID-19. Produced via immunoSEQ multiplex PCR; TCRdb's table is partial and in-frame only. The sample records about 120,000 clones, 65% to 85% being singletons. Input material: peripheral blood. The origin of the receptors is a woman between 70 and 85 years old with acute or convalescent COVID-19.

The chain links TRBV27 to TRBJ2-1; 8 bases fit TRBD1. CDR3 size: 17 residues. V lost 6 bases and J lost 4; bases outside the gene matches: 14. The V gene's germline CDR1 is MNHEY and CDR2 SMNVEV (reference sequence). CDR3 DNA: TGTGCCAGCAGAAAACTAAAAACAGGGGGTGAGTACAATGAGCAGTTCTTC. Encoded protein: CASRKLKTGGEYNEQFF.

V gene TRBV14 combines with J gene TRBJ2-1, with 7 nucleotides matching TRBD1. Germline V gene sequence: CDR1 SGHDN, CDR2 FVKESK. The CDR3 totals 15 residues. Trimming at V came to 3 bases and at J to 1 base, leaving 3 bases not matched to a gene. CDR3 loop: CASSQPTGSYNEQFF. For the CDR3, the DNA is TGTGCCAGCAGCCAGCCGACAGGGTCCTACAATGAGCAGTTCTTC.

The gene calls are TRBV5-6 and TRBJ1-2, with a tentative D call TRBD1 (6 bases). V was trimmed by 4 bases and J by 5 bases, leaving 9 bases between them. Germline V gives CDR1 SGHDT, CDR2 YYEEEE. The CDR3 length is 12 residues. The CDR3 DNA sequence: TGTGCCAGCAGCCCGGACAGTTATGGCTACACCTTC. Protein: CASSPDSYGYTF.

The genes are TRBV5-1 and TRBJ2-5, with a tentative D call TRBD2 (6 bases). The CDR3 extends over 14 amino acids. Germline V gene sequence: CDR1 SGHRS, CDR2 YFSETQ. The V end lost 5 bases, the J end lost 3 bases, and 14 bases lay between the germline ends. DNA for the CDR3: TGCGCCAGCAGTATTGGATTAGCGGAAGAGACCCAGTACTTC. Protein product: CASSIGLAEETQYF. The full variable domain, its missing parts supplied by reference TRBV5-1 and TRBJ2-5, is KAGVTQTPRYLIKTRGQQVTLSCSPISGHRSVSWYQQTPGQGLQFLFEYFSETQRNKGNFPGRFSGRQFSNSRSEMNVSTLELGDSALYLCASSIGLAEETQYFGPGTRLLVL.

This clone was counted only a few times. The rearrangement links TRBV7-2 to TRBJ1-3; no clear D gene. The CDR3 runs to 15 residues. Germline assignment: CDR1 SGHTA and CDR2 FQGNSA. The ends were cut back, 4 bases at V and 1 base at J, with 11 bases in the middle. CDR3 in amino acids: CASSYDGRSGNTIYF. The CDR3 DNA reads TGTGCCAGCAGCTATGACGGGAGGTCTGGAAACACCATATATTTT.

The rearrangement uses TRBV7-2 and TRBJ2-1; D is perhaps TRBD1 (5 bases). This CDR3 region has 16 residues. V gave up 1 base and J gave up 6 bases, with 16 bases separating them. Germline V gene sequence: CDR1 SGHTA, CDR2 FQGNSA. The CDR3 loop reads CASSLERRVGANEQFF. The CDR3, as DNA: TGTGCCAGCAGCTTAGAAAGGAGAGTTGGGGCCAATGAGCAGTTCTTC. The whole variable domain, remainder taken from reference TRBV7-2 and TRBJ2-1, is GAGVSQSPSNKVTEKGKDVELRCDPISGHTALYWYRQSLGQGLEFLIYFQGNSAPDKSGLPSDRFSAERTGGSVSTLTIQRTQQEDSAVYLCASSLERRVGANEQFFGPGTRLTVL.

This sequence joins TRBV19 and TRBJ2-6; 9 bases align to TRBD1. The CDR3 sequence is 17 residues long. Germline lookup yields CDR1 LNHDA and CDR2 SQIVND (reference sequence). Trimming at V came to 5 bases and at J to 3 bases, leaving 8 bases not matched to a gene. The CDR3 DNA is TGTGCCAGTAGTTTCGGACAGGGGCTGGTTGGGGCCAACGTCCTGACTTTC. Translated, it gives CASSFGQGLVGANVLTF.

This clone came up once. The chain has TRBV14 and TRBJ2-5; the D gene is possibly TRBD1 (6 bases). Trimming shortened V by 0 bases and J by 4 bases, and 18 bases separated the two germline ends. CDR3 length: 17 amino acids. Germline assignment: CDR1 SGHDN and CDR2 FVKESK. The CDR3, as DNA: TGTGCCAGCAGCCAAGATAGGGGGATGAGGGCGAGAGAGACCCAGTACTTC. Translating it yields CASSQDRGMRARETQYF.